A single sample gave rise to the 21 T cell receptor beta chains below, sequenced in a study of blood T cell repertoires in COVID-19. Clones were read by immunoSEQ multiplex PCR, and TCRdb kept only the in-frame ones, dropping some. The sample holds about 55,000 clones; over 75% are singletons and the top ten take 15% to 20%. The sequenced material came from peripheral blood. All receptors come from a man older than 75 with acute or convalescent COVID-19.

The V call is TRBV5-6, the J call TRBJ1-1; TRBD1 matches at 7 bases. The CDR3 contains 16 residues. Germline assignment: CDR1 SGHDT and CDR2 YYEEEE. The ends lost 5 bases at V and 0 bases at J; junction bases unmatched: 10. The CDR3 DNA reads as TGTGCCAGCAGTCTTAACAGGGGTCAGATGAACACTGAAGCTTTCTTT. This sequence encodes CASSLNRGQMNTEAFF.

The chain uses TRBV6-5 and TRBJ2-5, with D tentatively TRBD2 (6 bases). V was cut by 0 bases and J by 5 bases, with 13 bases left in between. Looked up from germline, CDR1 is MNHEY and CDR2 is SVGAGI. This CDR3 has 15 residues. CDR3 sequence reads: CASSYSGGGFETQYF. The CDR3 bases are TGTGCCAGCAGTTACTCTGGTGGGGGGTTTGAGACCCAGTACTTC.

The chain joins TRBV6-1 to TRBJ2-7, with 7 positions matching TRBD1. This CDR3 region has 15 residues. The V and J ends lost 2 bases and 3 bases, in that order; junction bases with no gene match: 7. Germline V gives CDR1 MNHNS, CDR2 SASEGT. The CDR3 coding sequence is TGTGCCAGCAGTGAAATACAGGGGCCCAGCTACGAGCAGTACTTC. Protein: CASSEIQGPSYEQYF.

The gene calls are TRBV11-2 and TRBJ1-2, with D unclear. The CDR3 has 13 amino acids. Looked up from germline, CDR1 is SGHAT and CDR2 is FQNNGV. Trimming left V 5 bases short and J 6 bases short, with 13 bases between. CDR3 sequence (DNA): TGTGCCAGCAGCGCCGGGGTGAGAGATGGCTACACCTTC. The encoded protein is CASSAGVRDGYTF.

This clone appeared a few times. This sequence joins TRBV19 and TRBJ2-1, with D maybe TRBD2 (6 bases). The CDR3 has 16 residues. Germline V gives CDR1 LNHDA, CDR2 SQIVND (reference sequence). Trimming took off 8 bases at V and 1 base at J, with 18 bases between the two ends. The CDR3 coding sequence is TGTGCCAGTGCCGGACCCTCTGGGAGGTCCTACAATGAGCAGTTCTTC. Translating gives CASAGPSGRSYNEQFF. The full variable domain, completed using reference TRBV19 and TRBJ2-1, is DGGITQSPKYLFRKEGQNVTLSCEQNLNHDAMYWYRQDPGQGLRLIYYSQIVNDFQKGDIAEGYSVSREKKESFPLTVTSAQKNPTAFYLCASAGPSGRSYNEQFFGPGTRLTVL.

The V gene is TRBV5-1, the J gene TRBJ2-5, with 7 bases identical to TRBD2. The CDR3 sequence is 16 residues long. The V gene's germline CDR1 is SGHRS and CDR2 YFSETQ. V lost 0 bases and J lost 1; bases outside the gene matches: 6. The CDR3 region is CASSLGGGALQETQYF. In DNA form, the CDR3 reads TGCGCCAGCAGCTTGGGGGGAGGGGCCCTCCAAGAGACCCAGTACTTC.

This chain uses TRBV7-2 with TRBJ2-2, with TRBD2 matching over 8 bases. V lost 4 bases and J lost 4; bases outside the gene matches: 5. Germline assignment: CDR1 SGHTA and CDR2 FQGNSA. This CDR3 region has 15 residues. The CDR3 loop is CASSSAGGVTGELFF. The CDR3 nucleotides read TGTGCCAGCAGCTCCGCGGGGGGCGTCACCGGGGAGCTGTTTTTT.

V and J are TRBV19 and TRBJ2-1; 8 bases map to TRBD2. V was clipped by 6 bases and J by 8 bases; unmatched bases: 18. This CDR3 contains 17 residues. Germline CDR1 and CDR2: LNHDA and SQIVND (reference sequence). CDR3 bases: TGTGCCAGTAGCCACGGGGTTAGCGGGGACTGGGGTGATGAGCAGTTCTTC. This codes for CASSHGVSGDWGDEQFF.

This chain uses TRBV19 with TRBJ1-4, with 10 bases that match TRBD1. CDR1 is LNHDA and CDR2 is SQIVND in the germline V gene (reference sequence). The junction had 8 bases not matched to a gene; V was cut back by 5 bases and J by 2 bases. This CDR3 is 17 amino acids long. CDR3 amino acids: CASSPFRQGATNEKLFF. Here the CDR3 DNA reads TGTGCCAGTAGTCCCTTCCGACAGGGGGCTACTAATGAAAAACTGTTTTTT.

J is TRBJ1-2 and V is TRBV5-1, with TRBD1 matching 10 bases. This CDR3 is 13 amino acids long. The V gene's germline CDR1 is SGHRS and CDR2 YFSETQ. V lost 4 bases, J lost 7 bases, and 4 bases stayed unmatched. The CDR3 is CASSAGTGAGYTF. DNA for the CDR3: TGCGCCAGCAGCGCGGGGACAGGGGCTGGCTACACCTTC.

The V and J genes are TRBV2 and TRBJ2-3, with TRBD2 matching over 8 bases. J was trimmed by 6 bases and V by 7 bases; bases with no gene match: 6. CDR1 and CDR2 from the germline V gene are SNHLY and FYNNEI. The CDR3 is 13 residues long. In DNA, the CDR3 is TGTGCCAGCACCCAAGGACTAGCTGATACGCAGTATTTT. It encodes CASTQGLADTQYF.

The chain has TRBV28 and TRBJ2-3, with TRBD2 matching over 8 bases. V shed 6 bases and J 4 bases; nucleotides not matched to a gene: 3. Per the germline V gene, CDR1 is MDHEN and CDR2 is SYDVKM. The CDR3 totals 13 residues. CDR3 in amino acids: CASRTSGADTQYF. CDR3 bases: TGTGCCAGCAGAACTAGCGGTGCAGATACGCAGTATTTT.

The chain recombines TRBV28 with TRBJ2-7; 7 bases map to TRBD1. Per germline, CDR1 MDHEN and CDR2 SYDVKM. The CDR3 extends over 15 amino acids. With V trimmed by 1 base and J by 3 bases, 6 bases remained unmatched. CDR3 residues: CASSLLGRDSYEQYF. Written as DNA, the CDR3 is TGTGCCAGCAGTTTATTGGGCCGGGACAGCTACGAGCAGTACTTC.

V is TRBV7-2 and J is TRBJ2-7; tentatively, D is TRBD1 (5 bases). Germline V gene sequence: CDR1 SGHTA, CDR2 FQGNSA. The CDR3 runs 13 residues. The ends were cut back, 4 bases at V and 4 bases at J, with 11 bases in the middle. The CDR3 is CASSSPKGYEQYF. The CDR3 nucleotides are TGTGCCAGCAGCTCCCCGAAGGGGTACGAGCAGTACTTC.

The chain carries TRBV11-3 and TRBJ1-1; no clear D gene. Per the germline V gene, CDR1 is SGHNT and CDR2 is YENEEA. With 0 bases removed from V and 5 bases from J, the gap between germline ends came to 7 bases. There are 13 residues in the CDR3. CDR3 in amino acids: CASSLDGETEAFF. Here the CDR3 DNA reads TGTGCCAGCAGCTTAGATGGGGAGACTGAAGCTTTCTTT.

V usage is TRBV7-3 and J usage is TRBJ2-2; a weak D match, TRBD2 (5 bases). The CDR3 has 16 amino acids. The V gene's germline CDR1 is SGHTA and CDR2 FQGTGA. V lost 1 base and J lost 1, with 10 bases in between. CDR3 DNA: TGTGCCAGCAGCTTAAACCCAGGAGGGAACACCGGGGAGCTGTTTTTT. This translates into CASSLNPGGNTGELFF.

This chain joins TRBV5-5 and TRBJ1-2; D unresolved. The germline gives CDR1 SGHKS, CDR2 YYEKEE (reference sequence). The CDR3 consists of 13 residues. V lost 2 bases and J 0 bases, leaving 5 bases between the germline ends. The CDR3, as DNA: TGTGCCAGCAGCTTTAATACTAACTATGGCTACACCTTC. This gives the protein CASSFNTNYGYTF. Variable domain in full (rest from reference TRBV5-5 and TRBJ1-2): DAGVTQSPTHLIKTRGQQVTLRCSPISGHKSVSWYQQVLGQGPQFIFQYYEKEERGRGNFPDRFSARQFPNYSSELNVNALLLGDSALYLCASSFNTNYGYTFGSGTRLTVV.

This clone was counted only a few times. The chain employs TRBV23-1 and TRBJ2-1, with TRBD2 matching over 12 bases. TRBV23-1 is assigned to the ORF class and has an uncertain function. This CDR3 has 20 amino acids. Unmatched junction bases numbered 14, after V lost 4 bases and J lost 1 base. CDR3 coding DNA: TGCGCCAGCAGTCTAGGCAGAGGGCTAGCGGGGGGGCCTTCCTACAATGAGCAGTTCTTC. Its translation is CASSLGRGLAGGPSYNEQFF.

The genes are TRBV5-1 and TRBJ2-2; D call uncertain. CDR1 is SGHRS, CDR2 YFSETQ, per germline. Trimming shortened V by 3 bases and J by 7 bases, and 7 bases separated the two germline ends. This CDR3 region has 12 residues. The CDR3 protein is CASSSLGGELFF. In nucleotides, the CDR3 is TGCGCCAGCAGCTCCCTAGGCGGGGAGCTGTTTTTT.

This chain joins TRBV7-2 and TRBJ1-1; the D is unclear. Germline-derived CDR1 and CDR2 are SGHTA and FQGNSA. CDR3 length: 11 residues. Trimming stripped 7 bases from V and 6 bases from J, with 9 bases between. The CDR3 sequence: CASTERAEAFF. Written as DNA, the CDR3 is TGTGCCAGCACCGAACGAGCTGAAGCTTTCTTT.

This chain joins TRBV6-1 and TRBJ2-7; D possibly corresponds to TRBD2 (7 bases). The CDR3 is made up of 16 amino acids. Germline CDR1 is MNHNS and CDR2 is SASEGT. Trimming shortened V by 0 bases and J by 6 bases, and 18 bases separated the two germline ends. The CDR3 sequence: CASSEALGTTGGEQYF. The CDR3 DNA reads TGTGCCAGCAGTGAAGCTTTAGGGACAACGGGGGGCGAGCAGTACTTC.